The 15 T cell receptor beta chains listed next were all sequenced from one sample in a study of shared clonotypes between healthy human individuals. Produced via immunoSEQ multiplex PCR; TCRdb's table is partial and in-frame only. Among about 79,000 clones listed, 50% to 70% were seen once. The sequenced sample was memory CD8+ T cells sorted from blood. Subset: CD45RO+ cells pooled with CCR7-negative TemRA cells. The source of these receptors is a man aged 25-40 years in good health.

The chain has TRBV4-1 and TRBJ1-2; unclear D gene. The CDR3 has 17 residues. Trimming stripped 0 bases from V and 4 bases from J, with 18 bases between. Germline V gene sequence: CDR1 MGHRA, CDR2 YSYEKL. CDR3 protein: CASSQEEGGSALYGYTF. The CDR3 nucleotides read TGCGCCAGCAGCCAAGAAGAGGGAGGGTCTGCCCTCTATGGCTACACCTTC.

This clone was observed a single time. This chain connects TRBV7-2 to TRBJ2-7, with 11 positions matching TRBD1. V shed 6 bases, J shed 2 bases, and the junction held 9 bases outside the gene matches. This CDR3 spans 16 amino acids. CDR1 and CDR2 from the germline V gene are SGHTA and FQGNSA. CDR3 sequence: CASSPIPGQGAYEQYF. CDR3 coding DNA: TGTGCCAGCAGTCCGATCCCGGGACAGGGGGCCTACGAGCAGTACTTC. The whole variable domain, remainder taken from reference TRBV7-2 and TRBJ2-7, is GAGVSQSPSNKVTEKGKDVELRCDPISGHTALYWYRQSLGQGLEFLIYFQGNSAPDKSGLPSDRFSAERTGGSVSTLTIQRTQQEDSAVYLCASSPIPGQGAYEQYFGPGTRLTVT.

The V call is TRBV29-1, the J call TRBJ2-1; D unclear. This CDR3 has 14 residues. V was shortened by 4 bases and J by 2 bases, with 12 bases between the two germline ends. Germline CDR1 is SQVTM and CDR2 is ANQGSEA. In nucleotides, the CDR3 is TGCAGCGTTGTACCCAGCACCCCCTACAATGAGCAGTTCTTC. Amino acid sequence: CSVVPSTPYNEQFF.

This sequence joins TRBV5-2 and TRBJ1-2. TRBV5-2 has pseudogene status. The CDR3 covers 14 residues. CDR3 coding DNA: TGTGCCAGCAAAAACGTACGAAAGACCTATGGCTACACCTTC. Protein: CASKNVRKTYGYTF.

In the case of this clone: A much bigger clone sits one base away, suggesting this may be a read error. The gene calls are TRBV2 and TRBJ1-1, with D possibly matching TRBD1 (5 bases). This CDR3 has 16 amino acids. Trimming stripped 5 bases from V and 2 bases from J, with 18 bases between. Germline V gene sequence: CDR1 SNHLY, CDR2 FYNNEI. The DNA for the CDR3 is TGTGCCAGCAGTAATAGGGGCCCAGGTTATAACACTGAAGCTTTCTTT. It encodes CASSNRGPGYNTEAFF.

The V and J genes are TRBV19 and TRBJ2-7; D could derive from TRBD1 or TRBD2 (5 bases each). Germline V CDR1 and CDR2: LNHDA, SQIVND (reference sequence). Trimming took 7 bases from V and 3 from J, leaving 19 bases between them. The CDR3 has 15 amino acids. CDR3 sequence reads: CASTSSGPDYYEQYF. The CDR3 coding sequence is TGTGCCAGTACCTCTTCGGGGCCCGATTACTACGAGCAGTACTTC. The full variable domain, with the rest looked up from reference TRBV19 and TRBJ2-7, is DGGITQSPKYLFRKEGQNVTLSCEQNLNHDAMYWYRQDPGQGLRLIYYSQIVNDFQKGDIAEGYSVSREKKESFPLTVTSAQKNPTAFYLCASTSSGPDYYEQYFGPGTRLTVT.

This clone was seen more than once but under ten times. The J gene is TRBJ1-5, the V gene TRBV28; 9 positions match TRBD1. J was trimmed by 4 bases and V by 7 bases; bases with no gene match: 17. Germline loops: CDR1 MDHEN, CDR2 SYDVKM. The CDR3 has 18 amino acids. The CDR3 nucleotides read TGTGCCAGCACCAGGGGGGCTAATACCGGGACAGGGAATCAGCCCCAGCATTTT. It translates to CASTRGANTGTGNQPQHF.

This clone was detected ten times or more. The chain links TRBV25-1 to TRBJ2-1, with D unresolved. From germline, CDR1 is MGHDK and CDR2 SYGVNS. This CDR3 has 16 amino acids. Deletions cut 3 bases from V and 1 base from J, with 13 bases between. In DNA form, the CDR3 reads TGTGCCAGCAGTGATAAGGTGAATGGGTCCTACAATGAGCAGTTCTTC. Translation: CASSDKVNGSYNEQFF.

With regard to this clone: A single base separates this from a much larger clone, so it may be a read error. This CDR3 is CVSSLERGGSSETQYF. DNA for the CDR3: TGTGTTAGCAGCTTAGAGCGAGGGGGGAGCTCGGAGACCCAGTACTTC. The V call is TRBV7-7, the J call TRBJ2-5; D is tentatively TRBD1 or TRBD2 (6 bases each). From germline, CDR1 is SSHAT and CDR2 FNYEAQ (reference sequence). The CDR3 spans 16 residues.

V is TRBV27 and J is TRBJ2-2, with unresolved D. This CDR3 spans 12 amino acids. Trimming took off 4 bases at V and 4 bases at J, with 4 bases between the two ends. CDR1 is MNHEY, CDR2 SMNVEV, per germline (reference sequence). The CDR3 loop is CASSYSTGELFF. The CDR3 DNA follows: TGTGCCAGCAGTTATAGCACCGGGGAGCTGTTTTTT.

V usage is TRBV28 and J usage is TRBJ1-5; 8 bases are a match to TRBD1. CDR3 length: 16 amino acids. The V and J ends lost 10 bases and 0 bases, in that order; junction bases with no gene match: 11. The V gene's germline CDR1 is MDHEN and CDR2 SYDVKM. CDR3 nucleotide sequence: TGTGCCACCATCCTACGACAGGGGATTAGCAATCAGCCCCAGCATTTT. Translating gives CATILRQGISNQPQHF.

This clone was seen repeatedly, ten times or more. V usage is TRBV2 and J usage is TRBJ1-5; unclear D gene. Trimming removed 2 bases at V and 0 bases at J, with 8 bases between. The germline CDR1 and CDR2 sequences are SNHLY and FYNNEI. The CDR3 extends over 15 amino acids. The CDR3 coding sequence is TGTGCCAGCAGTGAAACCAGGAGTAGCAATCAGCCCCAGCATTTT. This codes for CASSETRSSNQPQHF.

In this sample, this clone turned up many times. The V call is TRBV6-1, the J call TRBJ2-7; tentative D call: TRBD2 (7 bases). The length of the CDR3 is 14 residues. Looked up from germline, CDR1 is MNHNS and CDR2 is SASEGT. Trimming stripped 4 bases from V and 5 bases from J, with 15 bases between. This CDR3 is CASSGAEGGNEQYF. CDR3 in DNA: TGTGCCAGCAGTGGAGCAGAGGGGGGGAACGAGCAGTACTTC.

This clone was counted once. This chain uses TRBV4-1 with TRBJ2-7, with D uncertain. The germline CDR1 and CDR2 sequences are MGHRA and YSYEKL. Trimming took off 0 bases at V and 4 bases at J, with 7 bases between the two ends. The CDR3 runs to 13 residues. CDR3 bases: TGCGCCAGCAGCCAAGAGGCGGAATACGAGCAGTACTTC. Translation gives CASSQEAEYEQYF.

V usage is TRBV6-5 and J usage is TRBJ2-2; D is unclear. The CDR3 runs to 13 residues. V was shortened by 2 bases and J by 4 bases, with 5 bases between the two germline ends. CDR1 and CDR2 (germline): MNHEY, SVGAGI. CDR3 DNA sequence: TGTGCCAGCAGTTACCTTGCCACCGGGGAGCTGTTTTTT. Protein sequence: CASSYLATGELFF.